These 20 T cell receptor beta chains were all obtained from the same sample, sequenced in a study of blood T cells in healthy people across ages. Sample-barcoded 5' priming and a J-beta primer mix drove a second PCR of roughly 6 to 12 cycles. TCRdb reprocessed the 5' RACE reads via MiXCR and lists one record per CDR3 protein. The repertoire holds 1.2 million to 1.5 million distinct CDR3 sequences, with approximately 59% as singletons. Sequenced input: blood. Source of these receptors: a man aged 18 to 29 in good health.

J is TRBJ2-1 and V is TRBV3-1; D might be TRBD1 (6 bases). The CDR3 is 16 residues long. Trimming pared 3 bases from V and 8 bases from J, leaving 20 bases between. Germline CDR1 reads LGHDT; CDR2 reads YNNKEL (reference sequence). This CDR3 reads CASSHILTGLGDEQFF. The CDR3 bases are TGTGCCAGCAGCCACATACTAACAGGGTTGGGGGATGAGCAGTTCTTC.

This clonotype was detected once. This could be a read error, since a much larger clone is one nucleotide away. The chain carries TRBV4-3 and TRBJ2-3; 8 bases line up with TRBD1. V trimming: 0 bases; J trimming: 7 bases; junction bases outside the gene matches: 9. Germline lookup yields CDR1 LGHNA and CDR2 YSLEER. The CDR3 is 16 residues long. This CDR3 is CASSQDQDRGPNTQYF. The CDR3 DNA is TGCGCCAGCAGCCAAGATCAAGACAGGGGCCCAAATACGCAGTATTTT.

This clonotype occurred once. The chain combines TRBV29-1 with TRBJ2-1; 10 nucleotides agree with TRBD2. The V gene end was trimmed by 0 bases and the J gene end by 1 base; junction bases not matched to a gene: 3. The CDR3 sequence is 16 residues long. The germline V gene has CDR1 SQVTM and CDR2 ANQGSEA. The CDR3 sequence is CSVEEASGRSYNEQFF. The CDR3 nucleotides are TGCAGCGTTGAAGAGGCTAGCGGGAGATCCTACAATGAGCAGTTCTTC.

J is TRBJ2-3 and V is TRBV27, with D perhaps matching TRBD1 or TRBD2 (5 bases each). Trimming removed 3 bases at V and 5 bases at J, with 18 bases between. This CDR3 region has 16 residues. CDR1 and CDR2 from the germline V gene are MNHEY and SMNVEV (reference sequence). CDR3 sequence: CASSFSRGPPGDTQYF. CDR3 in DNA: TGTGCCAGCAGTTTCTCGAGGGGCCCGCCTGGAGATACGCAGTATTTT.

The CDR3 DNA follows: TGTGCCAGCAGTACGATGGGTGGCTACACCTTC. Translated, it gives CASSTMGGYTF. The rearrangement uses TRBV25-1 and TRBJ1-2; D unresolved. The CDR3 extends over 11 amino acids. The V gene lost 5 bases and the J gene lost 7 bases, with 8 bases spanning the gap. The V gene's germline CDR1 is MGHDK and CDR2 SYGVNS.

The chain employs TRBV6-5 and TRBJ1-1; 10 positions match TRBD1. Trimming took 5 bases from V and 7 from J; bases not matched to a gene: 7. The CDR3 is 14 amino acids. Germline V CDR1 and CDR2: MNHEY, SVGAGI. CDR3 protein: CASSPWDRGGEAFF. The CDR3 DNA follows: TGTGCCAGCAGTCCTTGGGACAGGGGCGGTGAAGCTTTCTTT.

This clonotype was seen a few times. V is TRBV20-1 and J is TRBJ2-1; 8 nucleotides line up with TRBD2. The CDR3 is 15 residues long. Germline assignment: CDR1 DFQATT and CDR2 SNEGSKA (reference sequence). After removal of 5 bases from V and 6 bases from J, the junction contained 12 bases not matched to a gene. This CDR3 reads CSARPETGGGNEQFF. DNA for the CDR3: TGCAGTGCTCGCCCCGAGACGGGAGGGGGCAATGAGCAGTTCTTC.

This clonotype was detected only a few times. The V and J genes are TRBV2 and TRBJ1-4; D is uncertain. Per the germline V gene, CDR1 is SNHLY and CDR2 is FYNNEI. The V end was cut by 6 bases, the J end by 0 bases, with 14 bases between. This CDR3 contains 16 residues. CDR3 bases: TGTGCCAGCAGACCTCTGGCAGGCTCAACTAATGAAAAACTGTTTTTT. Translated, it gives CASRPLAGSTNEKLFF. Combining the CDR3 with reference TRBV2 and TRBJ1-4 gives the whole variable domain EPEVTQTPSHQVTQMGQEVILRCVPISNHLYFYWYRQILGQKVEFLVSFYNNEISEKSEIFDDQFSVERPDGSNFTLKIRSTKLEDSAMYFCASRPLAGSTNEKLFFGSGTQLSVL.

V and J are TRBV3-1 and TRBJ2-1, with TRBD2 identical over 12 bases. The CDR3 sequence is 16 residues long. Germline V lookup: CDR1 LGHDT, CDR2 YNNKEL (reference sequence). Losses at the gene ends were 0 bases for V and 6 bases for J; bases not matched to a gene: 3. The CDR3 DNA sequence: TGTGCCAGCAGCCAAGATACTAGCGGGGGGACCAATGAGCAGTTCTTC. Translating it yields CASSQDTSGGTNEQFF.

This chain joins TRBV29-1 and TRBJ2-1; 11 bases align to TRBD2. V shed 5 bases and J 2 bases; nucleotides not matched to a gene: 11. CDR1 is SQVTM, CDR2 ANQGSEA, per germline. The CDR3 sequence is 17 residues long. The CDR3 region is CSVRTSGPPWAYNEQFF. Written as DNA, the CDR3 is TGCAGCGTTAGGACTAGCGGGCCCCCGTGGGCCTACAATGAGCAGTTCTTC.

This clonotype was seen a few times. The rearrangement links TRBV27 to TRBJ1-2; 8 positions agree with TRBD1. CDR1 and CDR2 from the germline V gene are MNHEY and SMNVEV (reference sequence). CDR3 length: 15 residues. The V segment lost 2 bases and the J segment 4 bases; nucleotides outside the gene matches: 6. The DNA of the CDR3 is TGTGCCAGCAGTTTAACCCCCGGACAGGGCTATGGCTACACCTTC. Its protein product is CASSLTPGQGYGYTF.

V and J are TRBV7-2 and TRBJ2-7; D is unresolved. This CDR3 is built from 16 residues. CDR1 is SGHTA, CDR2 FQGNSA, per germline. V was shortened by 2 bases and J by 5 bases, with 19 bases between the two germline ends. In DNA form, the CDR3 reads TGTGCCAGCAGCTTACTCCCCGGGTTGGGTTTCCACGAGCAGTACTTC. Amino acids: CASSLLPGLGFHEQYF.

The V gene is TRBV7-9, the J gene TRBJ2-3; 9 bases agree with TRBD1. This CDR3 is built from 15 residues. The ends lost 3 bases at V and 5 bases at J; junction bases unmatched: 6. From germline, CDR1 is SEHNR and CDR2 FQNEAQ (reference sequence). The CDR3 region is CASSLGQGQIDTQYF. CDR3 nucleotide sequence: TGTGCCAGCAGCTTGGGACAGGGACAAATAGATACGCAGTATTTT.

The genes are TRBV7-2 and TRBJ2-3; 10 nucleotides align to TRBD2. The CDR3 has 20 residues. Unmatched junction bases numbered 19, after V lost 4 bases and J lost 3 bases. Germline CDR1 SGHTA, CDR2 FQGNSA. CDR3 sequence reads: CASSSRGPTSGLAGTDTQYF. The CDR3 nucleotides read TGTGCCAGCAGCTCCAGGGGACCGACTAGCGGGCTTGCTGGTACAGATACGCAGTATTTT. The whole variable domain, remainder taken from reference TRBV7-2 and TRBJ2-3, is GAGVSQSPSNKVTEKGKDVELRCDPISGHTALYWYRQSLGQGLEFLIYFQGNSAPDKSGLPSDRFSAERTGGSVSTLTIQRTQQEDSAVYLCASSSRGPTSGLAGTDTQYFGPGTRLTVL.

The genes are TRBV4-3 and TRBJ2-7, with 11 bases aligning to TRBD2. The CDR3 spans 16 residues. J gave up 4 bases and V 2 bases, and 7 bases lay outside the gene matches. The germline V gene encodes CDR1 LGHNA and CDR2 YSLEER. The CDR3 spells CASSQSTSGIHYEQYF. CDR3 coding DNA: TGCGCCAGCAGCCAATCGACTAGCGGGATTCATTACGAGCAGTACTTC.

At least ten counts were recorded for this clonotype. One junction end disagrees with the germline gene, perhaps due to a read error. The V call is TRBV5-1, the J call TRBJ2-3; D call uncertain. CDR1 and CDR2 (germline): SGHRS, YFSETQ. The CDR3 has 13 amino acids. Here the CDR3 DNA reads TGTGCCAGCAGCCCCGCCAGCACAGATACGCAGTATTTT. It translates to CASSPASTDTQYF.

The chain combines TRBV28 with TRBJ1-5; D gene uncertain. The CDR3 loop spans 14 amino acids. Per germline, CDR1 MDHEN and CDR2 SYDVKM. The V and J ends lost 6 bases and 0 bases respectively, with 9 bases between them. In DNA, the CDR3 is TGTGCCAGCAGGTGGCAGATTAGCAATCAGCCCCAGCATTTT. Translated, it gives CASRWQISNQPQHF.

The chain uses TRBV29-1 and TRBJ2-6; TRBD1 matches at 9 bases. The CDR3 sequence is 15 residues long. With V trimmed by 6 bases and J by 0 bases, 3 bases remained unmatched. Germline CDR1 is SQVTM and CDR2 is ANQGSEA. The CDR3 coding sequence is TGCAGCGTCGGACAGGGGAACTCTGGGGCCAACGTCCTGACTTTC. This translates into CSVGQGNSGANVLTF.

This clonotype was recorded a few times. J is TRBJ2-7 and V is TRBV28; the match to TRBD2 covers 13 bases. Germline CDR1 is MDHEN and CDR2 is SYDVKM. The trim removed 5 bases at V and 0 bases at J, leaving 7 bases unmatched. The CDR3 contains 17 residues. The CDR3 bases are TGTGCCAGCAGTCGGGGACTAGCGGGGAATAGCTCCTACGAGCAGTACTTC. Translation: CASSRGLAGNSSYEQYF.

The chain links TRBV12-3 or TRBV12-4 to TRBJ2-5; TRBD1 might be the D (7 bases). CDR3 size: 15 residues. The V end was cut by 8 bases, the J end by 4 bases, with 20 bases between. The CDR3 spells CASFPRGDSGETQYF. In DNA form, the CDR3 reads TGTGCCAGCTTTCCTAGGGGGGACAGCGGAGAGACCCAGTACTTC.